This paragraph reports one TCR beta chain. The antigen remains unidentified. As for treatment: oral pan-JAK inhibitor, 5-10 mg twice daily. Collection of lesional scalp punch biopsies and peripheral blood was performed in alopecia areata patients. The data are from a study of CD8+ T cells in alopecia areata. As for the study in general: Twice a day, 5 to 10 mg of oral tofacitinib was administered to treated patients.

TCR sequencing used cDNA made by reverse transcription of extracted RNA. Generated by immunoSEQ multiplex PCR, the TCRdb table keeps only in-frame clones and is missing some. Of tens of thousands of clones in the sample, more than 65% are singletons; the top ten hold 15% to 20%. Per germline, CDR1 SGHTA and CDR2 FQGNSA. V was shortened by 2 bases and J by 8 bases, with 4 bases between the two germline ends. This CDR3 comprises 12 residues. Study-wide results and limits: An increase in clonality over normal scalp was evident in lesional scalp, especially alopecia totalis/universalis.

The sequenced sample was CD8+ T cells sorted from blood, obtained at week 44, from a patient treated with tofacitinib. The chain is built from TRBV7-2 and TRBJ1-6; D is ambiguous. This TCR was recovered from a human donor with alopecia areata. The CDR3 DNA is TGTGCCAGCAGCTTAAGTTATTCACCCCTCCACTTT. Protein product: CASSLSYSPLHF.